This T cell receptor beta chain originates from a study of CD4 T cells in relation to SARS-CoV-2 and coronaviruses listed by TCRdb under 2021. A note on the overall study: The ViraFEST assay cultured PBMCs with antigen for 10 days, then sequenced TCR beta CDR3s to find antigen-specific clonal expansions. Shared crossreactive spike epitopes were mapped to their HLA restriction using patient-derived lymphoblastoid cell lines. A different, Illumina-based TCR-beta assay was used to sequence expansion assays from other donors in the study. The Adaptive Biotechnologies TCR-sequencing kit was used to sequence samples from a few pre-COVID donors and the naive versus memory experiments, whereas other data were Illumina-based. Memory CD4+ T cell crossreactivity between SARS-CoV-2 and common cold coronavirus spike proteins was assessed at the TCR clonotype level in the study. An HIV-1 Nef peptide pool or a no-peptide culture served as the negative reference condition.

CD4+ T cells from unexposed donors were collected before the COVID-19 pandemic (2011-2018). Following 10 days of culture, the EasySep CD4+ T cell isolation kit was used to isolate CD4+ T cells. As cell number allowed, CD4+ T cells from unexposed donors were tested for reactivity to SARS-CoV-2 S and N and to four common cold coronavirus spike pools. Each well received millions of PBMCs, cultured in IMDM supplemented with approximately 5.2% human AB serum and roughly 10 IU/ml IL-2. Half of the culture medium was replaced with fresh IL-2-containing medium on days 3 and 7. Each peptide culture condition was generally run in triplicate replicate wells. The leukapheresis product for the unexposed donors was obtained through commercial purchase. PBMCs were isolated from leukapheresis product or whole blood by Ficoll-Paque PLUS gradient centrifugation. PBMCs were either cryopreserved at -140°C or used fresh in the expansion assay. The QIAamp Micro DNA Kit was used to extract genomic DNA from the CD4+ T cells.

V gives up 4 bases and J gives up 4 bases, and the segment between their germline ends measures 10 bases. Its CDR3 holds 13 amino acids, cysteine through phenylalanine. The retained sequence is limited to the CDR3, 39 bases, with the frame set at the first base. CDR1 and CDR2 are drawn from the germline V gene: MNHEY, SVGAGI. Library preparation employed the immunoSEQ multiplex PCR assay. As for how the authors treated the data: Preprocessing removed nonproductive sequences and CDR3s not starting with C, not ending with F or W, or shorter than 7 amino acids. The MANAFEST web app identified antigen-specific clonotypes based on expansion compared with the reference and other culture wells. A clone counted as positive if significantly expanded in 2 of 3 replicate wells versus the reference culture at FDR below 0.05. A further requirement for positive clones was significant expansion compared with all other tandem wells, along with an odds ratio above 5. Pairwise Levenshtein distance, computed with the stringdist R package after three terminal residues were trimmed from each end, was used as the measure of CDR3 homology. The table was pulled from immuneACCESS by TCRdb, which kept in-frame rearrangements only. Such tables lose some clones; where checked, under half of the loss comes from unresolved V genes, and the rest has no known cause. V, J and clone size were drawn from that table, and D and trimming were deduced from the DNA. The sample table shows 20,000 to 30,000 clones, and about three quarters are seen once. The ten top clones hold about 20% of the sample.

Overall study outcomes, separate from this receptor: Since the crossreactivity analysis centred on spike protein, crossreactivity against other viral proteins was not assessed. Around three fifths of donors had memory CD4+ clonotypes that crossrecognized SARS-CoV-2 and at least one common cold coronavirus spike. The study was constrained by small numbers of patients and of tested TCRs. No donor contributed both pre-pandemic and post-infection samples, which limited tracing the source of pre-existing responses. Compared with monoreactive clones, crossreactive clones had significantly weaker SARS-CoV-2-driven expansion, a result consistent with antigenic imprinting.

With regard to this clone: It lacks a known antigen. The sample holds no much larger clone one base away, and base qualities are not on file.

The clonotype was recovered from a human donor in good health. Sequencing was performed on CD4+ T cells from PBMCs, cultured in vitro. The chain uses TRBV6-5 and TRBJ1-2, with TRBD1 as a weak D call on 6 bases. The CDR3 reads CASSSTGPYGYTF. The nucleotides are TGTGCCAGCAGTTCTACAGGGCCCTATGGCTACACCTTC.